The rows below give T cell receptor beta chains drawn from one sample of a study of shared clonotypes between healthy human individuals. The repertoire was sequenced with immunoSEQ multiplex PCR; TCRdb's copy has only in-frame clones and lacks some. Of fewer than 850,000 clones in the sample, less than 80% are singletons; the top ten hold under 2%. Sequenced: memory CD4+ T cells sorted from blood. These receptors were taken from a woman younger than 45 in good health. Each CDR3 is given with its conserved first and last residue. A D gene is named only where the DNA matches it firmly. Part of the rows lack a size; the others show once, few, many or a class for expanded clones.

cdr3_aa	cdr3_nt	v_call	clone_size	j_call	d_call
CASSLDETMLGYTF	TGTGCCAGCAGCTTAGATGAGACCATGCTCGGCTACACCTTC	TRBV11-2	NA	TRBJ1-2	NA
CASRATGTANSGNTIYF	TGTGCCAGCAGGGCGACGGGGACAGCGAACTCTGGAAACACCATATATTTT	TRBV27	NA	TRBJ1-3	TRBD1
CASTPAPGKGNTEAFF	TGTGCCAGCACCCCTGCACCCGGGAAGGGGAACACTGAAGCTTTCTTT	TRBV7-6	once	TRBJ1-1	NA
CASSPTENSPLHF	TGTGCCAGCAGCCCGACAGAGAATTCACCCCTCCACTTT	TRBV27	NA	TRBJ1-6	NA
CASSSGRTEAFF	TGTGCCAGCAGTTCCGGAAGGACTGAAGCTTTCTTT	TRBV6-6	NA	TRBJ1-1	NA
CASSPTAGANVLTF	TGCGCCAGCAGTCCTACAGCTGGGGCCAACGTCCTGACTTTC	TRBV10-1	NA	TRBJ2-6	NA
CASSPGLAGEGETQYF	TGTGCCAGCAGCCCCGGACTAGCGGGAGAGGGGGAGACCCAGTACTTC	TRBV5-8	NA	TRBJ2-5	TRBD2
CASSMGAQGAQTQYF	TGTGCCAGTAGTATGGGGGCGCAGGGGGCGCAGACCCAGTACTTC	TRBV19	NA	TRBJ2-5	TRBD1
CASSGTEDQPQHF	TGTGCCAGTTCCGGGACAGAAGACCAGCCCCAGCATTTT	TRBV19	few	TRBJ1-5	TRBD1
CASSLLGSVNYGYTF	TGTGCCAGCAGTTTATTGGGATCTGTGAACTATGGCTACACCTTC	TRBV28	NA	TRBJ1-2	NA
CASSPGLGGDTQYF	TGTGCCAGCAGCCCGGGACTTGGGGGAGATACGCAGTATTTT	TRBV13	few	TRBJ2-3	NA
CASSQGVLGSQGEAFF	TGCGCCAGCAGCCAGGGCGTACTGGGGTCACAAGGTGAAGCTTTCTTT	TRBV4-1	once	TRBJ1-1	NA
CASSSGPYQPQHF	TGTGCCAGCAGTTCGGGCCCCTATCAGCCCCAGCATTTT	TRBV28	NA	TRBJ1-5	NA
CASSLGYLGSGRPTDDSYEQYF	TGCGCCAGCAGCTTGGGGTACTTAGGTAGCGGGAGGCCCACCGATGACTCCTACGAGCAGTACTTC	TRBV5-1	NA	TRBJ2-7	TRBD2
CASSVRLADTGELFF	TGTGCCAGCAGCGTCCGGCTAGCGGATACCGGGGAGCTGTTTTTT	TRBV9	NA	TRBJ2-2	TRBD2
CASSPGLYSGNTIYF	TGCGCCAGCAGCCCGGGACTGTACTCTGGAAACACCATATATTTT	TRBV5-1	NA	TRBJ1-3	NA
CASSPWGHPNTGELFF	TGTGCCAGTAGTCCCTGGGGACACCCGAACACCGGGGAGCTGTTTTTT	TRBV19	NA	TRBJ2-2	NA